This entry lists 24 T cell receptor beta chains sequenced from one sample in a study of T cells in tumors after PD-1 blockade (dated by TCRdb to between 2019 and 2020). Preparation of the library involved the immunoSEQ multiplex PCR assay. TCRdb limited this immuneACCESS table to in-frame rearrangements with V and J called. A share of clones is missing; checked studies link under half to unresolved V genes, and the rest is unexplained. Here the sample has about 4,900 clones; 66% occur a single time. The top ten clonotypes cover about 33% of the sample. This specimen's time point label, interpreted: before anti-PD-1 therapy. The source was tumor tissue, collected before anti-PD-1 treatment. These receptors all stem from a human donor with cutaneous squamous cell carcinoma.

The chain recombines TRBV28 with TRBJ1-4; D perhaps matches TRBD1 (6 bases). CDR1 is MDHEN, CDR2 SYDVKM, per germline. Trimming took 5 bases from V and 4 from J, leaving 11 bases between them. CDR3 length: 14 amino acids. CDR3 bases: TGTGCCAGCAGTACGGGGGCGGTTAATGAAAAACTGTTTTTT. Encoded protein: CASSTGAVNEKLFF.

This clone was counted between two and nine times. The genes are TRBV20-1 and TRBJ1-2; possibly TRBD1 for D (6 bases). The V gene lost 3 bases and the J gene lost 7 bases, with 9 bases spanning the gap. Germline CDR1 DFQATT, CDR2 SNEGSKA (reference sequence). The CDR3 extends over 11 amino acids. The CDR3 here is CSASRGGGYTF. CDR3 DNA sequence: TGCAGTGCTAGTCGAGGGGGTGGCTACACCTTC.

The gene calls are TRBV18 and TRBJ1-2, with 9 bases identical to TRBD1. Trimming at V came to 8 bases and at J to 4 bases, leaving 8 bases not matched to a gene. Germline V lookup: CDR1 KGHSH, CDR2 LQKENI. The CDR3 has 14 amino acids. The CDR3 protein is CASAQGAQAYGYTF. The CDR3 coding sequence is TGTGCCAGCGCACAGGGGGCACAGGCCTATGGCTACACCTTC.

This rearrangement joins TRBV24-1 to TRBJ2-2; D unresolved. The CDR3 consists of 15 residues. Germline V lookup: CDR1 KGHDR, CDR2 SFDVKD. Trimming took off 4 bases at V and 1 base at J, with 9 bases between the two ends. The CDR3 loop reads CATSDASMNTGELFF. CDR3 nucleotides: TGTGCCACCAGTGACGCTTCCATGAACACCGGGGAGCTGTTTTTT.

The chain links TRBV19 to TRBJ1-2; TRBD1 is a possible D gene (5 bases). The germline gives CDR1 LNHDA, CDR2 SQIVND (reference sequence). V shed 3 bases and J shed 4 bases, with 15 bases lying between them. This CDR3 comprises 15 residues. The CDR3 coding sequence is TGTGCCAGTAGTATTCAGGCAGGGTTGGCCTATGGCTACACCTTC. Its translation is CASSIQAGLAYGYTF.

The genes are TRBV12-5 and TRBJ2-2; the D gene could be TRBD1 or TRBD2 (6 bases each). CDR1 and CDR2 (germline): LGHNT, FRNRAP. The CDR3 sequence is 17 residues long. Between the trimmed V and J ends, which lost 0 bases and 7 bases, there was a span of 18 bases. CDR3 region: CASGLVEFGGTGGELFF. Here the CDR3 DNA reads TGTGCTAGTGGTTTGGTAGAATTCGGGGGCACTGGCGGGGAGCTGTTTTTT.

J is TRBJ2-5 and V is TRBV11-1; the match to TRBD2 covers 13 bases. The germline CDR1 and CDR2 sequences are SGHAT and FQDESV (reference sequence). The CDR3 has 16 residues. Trimming at V came to 4 bases and at J to 2 bases, leaving 4 bases not matched to a gene. CDR3 protein: CASSSGLAGNQETQYF. For the CDR3, the DNA is TGTGCCAGCAGCTCGGGACTAGCGGGGAATCAAGAGACCCAGTACTTC.

The chain joins TRBV5-1 to TRBJ2-5; D gene unclear. Per germline, CDR1 SGHRS and CDR2 YFSETQ. V lost 0 bases and J 2 bases, leaving 8 bases between the germline ends. This CDR3 is 14 amino acids long. The CDR3 coding sequence is TGCGCCAGCAGCTTGGCCTTAGGGCAAGAGACCCAGTACTTC. It encodes CASSLALGQETQYF.

This clone is medium-sized. This sample also contains other DNA sequences that code for the same CDR3. The chain combines TRBV4-1 with TRBJ2-7, with TRBD2 identical over 11 bases. Per the germline V gene, CDR1 is MGHRA and CDR2 is YSYEKL. The V gene end was trimmed by 3 bases and the J gene end by 1 base; junction bases not matched to a gene: 5. This CDR3 contains 16 residues. CDR3 nucleotide sequence: TGCGCCAGCAGCCACTCCGGGACTAGCGGTTCCTACGAGCAGTACTTC. Its translation is CASSHSGTSGSYEQYF.

This clone was seen only once. V gene TRBV10-3 combines with J gene TRBJ2-3, with 7 positions matching TRBD1. CDR1 is ENHRY, CDR2 SYGVKD, per germline. The CDR3 contains 13 residues. The trim removed 3 bases at V and 7 bases at J, leaving 4 bases unmatched. In DNA form, the CDR3 reads TGTGCCATCAGTGAAACACAGGGGTATACGCAGTATTTT. As protein: CAISETQGYTQYF.

This clone was seen a single time. CDR3 amino acids: CASSPHSWDSYNEQFF. For the CDR3, the DNA is TGTGCCAGTAGTCCTCACTCGTGGGACAGCTACAATGAGCAGTTCTTC. The chain joins TRBV19 to TRBJ2-1; 7 bases are a match to TRBD1. J lost 3 bases, V lost 5 bases, and 10 bases had no gene match. This CDR3 is 16 amino acids long. CDR1 is LNHDA, CDR2 SQIVND, per germline (reference sequence).

The V call is TRBV7-9, the J call TRBJ1-3; D ambiguous. CDR1 is SEHNR and CDR2 is FQNEAQ in the germline V gene (reference sequence). The length of the CDR3 is 15 residues. The V end was cut by 6 bases, the J end by 0 bases, with 12 bases between. CDR3 nucleotides: TGTGCCAGCAGAGTAAGGGAGAACTCTGGAAACACCATATATTTT. Residues: CASRVRENSGNTIYF.

The V gene is TRBV9, the J gene TRBJ2-3; maybe TRBD2 (5 bases). CDR3 length: 15 amino acids. The germline gives CDR1 SGDLS, CDR2 YYNGEE. The V end was cut by 4 bases, the J end by 0 bases, with 12 bases between. CDR3 nucleotides: TGTGCCAGCAGCCCCCGGGGAACCAGCACAGATACGCAGTATTTT. Encoded protein: CASSPRGTSTDTQYF.

V gene TRBV12-3 or TRBV12-4 combines with J gene TRBJ1-6; D gene unclear. The ends were cut back, 3 bases at V and 7 bases at J, with 4 bases in the middle. This CDR3 comprises 12 residues. CDR3 amino acids: CASSLRNSPLHF. The DNA for the CDR3 is TGTGCCAGCAGTTTGAGGAATTCACCCCTCCACTTT.

The chain's CDR3 is CASSRGQGAADTQYF. The CDR3 nucleotides read TGTGCCAGCAGCCGAGGACAGGGGGCGGCAGATACGCAGTATTTT. This sequence joins TRBV2 and TRBJ2-3, with TRBD1 matching 11 bases. CDR1 is SNHLY, CDR2 FYNNEI, per germline. With V trimmed by 6 bases and J by 4 bases, 6 bases remained unmatched. The CDR3 runs 15 residues.

The chain recombines TRBV18 with TRBJ1-2; 9 bases map to TRBD1. With V trimmed by 0 bases and J by 4 bases, 0 bases remained unmatched. This CDR3 region has 14 residues. In germline, CDR1 is KGHSH, CDR2 LQKENI. CDR3 in amino acids: CASSPPGQGYGYTF. The CDR3, as DNA: TGTGCCAGCTCACCACCGGGACAGGGCTATGGCTACACCTTC.

This chain joins TRBV28 and TRBJ1-5; weak D call: TRBD1 (6 bases). V gave up 6 bases and J gave up 6 bases, with 18 bases separating them. Germline V gene lookup returns CDR1 MDHEN and CDR2 SYDVKM. This CDR3 region has 15 residues. CDR3 loop: CASRPIQTGFQPQHF. The CDR3 DNA reads TGTGCCAGCAGACCAATCCAAACAGGGTTTCAGCCCCAGCATTTT. The full variable domain, in which reference TRBV28 and TRBJ1-5 provide the parts outside the CDR3, is DVKVTQSSRYLVKRTGEKVFLECVQDMDHENMFWYRQDPGLGLRLIYFSYDVKMKEKGDIPEGYSVSREKKERFSLILESASTNQTSMYLCASRPIQTGFQPQHFGDGTRLSIL.

This clone was picked up a small number of times. V is TRBV20-1 and J is TRBJ1-1; the D gene is possibly TRBD1 (6 bases). The CDR3 has 11 residues. The V end was cut by 5 bases, the J end by 3 bases, with 7 bases between. Germline V gene lookup returns CDR1 DFQATT and CDR2 SNEGSKA (reference sequence). The CDR3: CSAWTDTEAFF. CDR3 coding DNA: TGCAGTGCTTGGACAGACACTGAAGCTTTCTTT.

The chain is built from TRBV12-3 or TRBV12-4 and TRBJ1-2, with D perhaps matching TRBD1 (6 bases). The CDR3 has 13 amino acids. Trimming shortened V by 6 bases and J by 7 bases, and 15 bases separated the two germline ends. CDR3 bases: TGTGCCAGCAGACAAAGCAGGGGTGGTGGCTACACCTTC. It is translated as CASRQSRGGGYTF.

This clone was seen only a few times. The chain links TRBV7-9 to TRBJ1-1; D gene uncertain. V was cut by 1 base and J by 5 bases, with 5 bases left in between. Germline loops: CDR1 SEHNR, CDR2 FQNEAQ (reference sequence). The CDR3 totals 12 residues. The chain's CDR3 is CASSLENTEAFF. The CDR3 bases are TGTGCCAGCAGCTTAGAAAATACTGAAGCTTTCTTT.

The chain combines TRBV19 with TRBJ2-1; 12 nucleotides align to TRBD2. Germline V CDR1 and CDR2: LNHDA, SQIVND (reference sequence). The length of the CDR3 is 16 residues. V lost 3 bases to trimming and J lost 2 bases; unmatched junction nucleotides: 2. The CDR3 nucleotides are TGTGCCAGTAGTATGTCTAGCGGGGGGGCCTACAATGAGCAGTTCTTC. Amino acids: CASSMSSGGAYNEQFF.

CDR3 bases: TGTGCCAGCTCACCAGACAGCACCTACGAGCAGTACTTC. Translation gives CASSPDSTYEQYF. The rearrangement uses TRBV18 and TRBJ2-7, with a tentative D call TRBD1 (5 bases). This CDR3 has 13 residues. V lost 2 bases, J lost 2 bases, and 7 bases lay in between. Germline CDR1 reads KGHSH; CDR2 reads LQKENI.

The chain carries TRBV5-1 and TRBJ2-3; TRBD2 is a possible D gene (5 bases). This CDR3 contains 14 residues. Germline CDR1 is SGHRS and CDR2 is YFSETQ. The V end was cut by 4 bases, the J end by 5 bases, with 14 bases between. CDR3 bases: TGCGCCAGCAGCCAAGGACTGGGTAAAGATACGCAGTATTTT. This encodes CASSQGLGKDTQYF.

V usage is TRBV5-4 and J usage is TRBJ2-3; 8 nucleotides agree with TRBD1. Germline V gene sequence: CDR1 SGHNT, CDR2 YYREEE (reference sequence). V was pared by 2 bases and J by 6 bases, with 14 bases of the junction left unmatched. The CDR3 length is 17 residues. CDR3 sequence: CASSLATRTGPGDTQYF. CDR3 in DNA: TGTGCCAGCAGCTTAGCCACGAGGACAGGGCCTGGGGATACGCAGTATTTT. Complete variable domain (other parts from reference TRBV5-4 and TRBJ2-3): ETGVTQSPTHLIKTRGQQVTLRCSSQSGHNTVSWYQQALGQGPQFIFQYYREEENGRGNFPPRFSGLQFPNYSSELNVNALELDDSALYLCASSLATRTGPGDTQYFGPGTRLTVL.